These T cell receptor beta chains were read from a single sample in a study of cytomegalovirus exposure and HLA in healthy donors. The table came from immunoSEQ multiplex PCR; TCRdb's copy has only in-frame clones and leaves some out. Here the sample spans approximately 160,000 clones, about 96% being singletons. The sequenced sample was PBMCs. The source is a woman aged 18-29 years in good health and CMV-seronegative. The CDR3 runs from the conserved cysteine through the conserved F or W.

V gene	J gene	CDR3 protein
TRBV7-8	TRBJ2-1	CASSPEGTGGDEQFF
TRBV14	TRBJ2-7	CASSGQGSYEQYF
TRBV4-3	TRBJ1-4	CASSQDWDREDEKLFF
TRBV6-4	TRBJ1-2	CASAPTGGHYGYTF
TRBV2	TRBJ2-1	CASRGMVRAGNEQFF
TRBV9	TRBJ1-6	CASSEHGQHNSPLHF
TRBV25-1	TRBJ1-1	CASSRLAGQGERNTEAFF
TRBV4-3	TRBJ2-7	CASSQEFLSIYEQYF
TRBV7-6	TRBJ1-1	CASSLGGGNTEAFF
TRBV2	TRBJ2-3	CASSEMGATDTQYF
TRBV6-5	TRBJ1-1	CASSSRVGLTEAFF
TRBV13	TRBJ2-5	CASSVTSGGLYQETQYF
TRBV7-3	TRBJ1-1	CASSVQENTEAFF
TRBV28	TRBJ1-2	CASRFGANYGYTF
TRBV4-1	TRBJ1-5	CASSQGQGVSQPQHF
TRBV5-1	TRBJ2-1	CASSLWNGLATGGVEQFF
TRBV5-4	TRBJ2-7	CASSLGQGDYEQYF
TRBV5-1	TRBJ2-1	CASSSVSGGRNNEQFF
TRBV30	TRBJ1-3	CAWDPQGSSGNTIYF
TRBV7-2	TRBJ2-3	CASSLDLLAGVGDTQYF
TRBV20-1	TRBJ2-7	CSAFIRDEQYF
TRBV2	TRBJ2-1	CASSGLSGGNEQFF
TRBV11-2	TRBJ2-7	CASSYRRVAGGTATYEQYF
TRBV21-1	TRBJ1-6	CASSIRGWDNSPLHF
TRBV27	TRBJ1-4	CATSSWGGQGYQKLFF
TRBV5-1	TRBJ2-7	CASSLRQGAYEQYF
TRBV19	TRBJ2-7	CASSMGTGNEQYF
TRBV27	TRBJ2-7	CASSITNGDRQQYF
TRBV6-9	TRBJ2-1	CASSLTGGQFF
TRBV4-2	TRBJ2-6	CASSRLIQGNTGANVLTF
TRBV11-2	TRBJ2-7	CASSLSEDRVYEQYF
TRBV30	TRBJ2-1	CAWSPGVRGYFYEQFF
TRBV2	TRBJ2-7	CASRKRDPGWSPPSLTYEQYF
TRBV6-5	TRBJ2-3	CASSWFGGTGTDTQYF
TRBV4-1	TRBJ1-2	CASSQGQGLGGYTF
TRBV5-1	TRBJ2-3	CASSSSPTTSGDTDTQYF